The 20 T cell receptor beta chains presented below share a single source sample, sequenced in a study of T cell responses to AZD1222 COVID-19 vaccine. Profiling relied on immunoSEQ multiplex PCR, and the TCRdb table lists in-frame clones only, not all of them. Here the sample spans more than 50,000 clones, roughly 87% being singletons. The source was peripheral blood, collected on day 0 of AZD1222 vaccination. Receptors originate from an adult in good health.

The chain carries TRBV6-2 or TRBV6-3 and TRBJ2-3; 13 positions agree with TRBD2. This CDR3 spans 18 amino acids. In germline, CDR1 is MNHEY, CDR2 SVGEGT. The V segment lost 2 bases and the J segment 2 bases; nucleotides outside the gene matches: 7. In nucleotides, the CDR3 is TGTGCCAGCAGTTACGGGACTAGCGGGGATCGGAACACAGATACGCAGTATTTT. Protein sequence: CASSYGTSGDRNTDTQYF.

This chain joins TRBV18 and TRBJ2-1; the match to TRBD1 covers 9 bases. Losses at the gene ends were 3 bases for V and 5 bases for J; bases not matched to a gene: 5. Germline-derived CDR1 and CDR2 are KGHSH and LQKENI. CDR3 length: 15 residues. The CDR3 coding sequence is TGTGCCAGCTCACCCCCGGGACAGGGACACAATGAGCAGTTCTTC. Its translation: CASSPPGQGHNEQFF.

The J gene is TRBJ1-5, the V gene TRBV6-5; 7 nucleotides match TRBD1. The CDR3 has 15 residues. With V trimmed by 8 bases and J by 0 bases, 7 bases remained unmatched. CDR1 and CDR2 from the germline V gene are MNHEY and SVGAGI. The CDR3 region has the DNA TGTGCCAGCTCGGGGGACAGTTTTAGCAATCAGCCCCAGCATTTT. Translation: CASSGDSFSNQPQHF.

This rearrangement joins TRBV6-5 to TRBJ2-7; a possible D gene is TRBD1 (5 bases). Germline values: CDR1 MNHEY, CDR2 SVGAGI. Trimming took off 6 bases at V and 4 bases at J, with 13 bases between the two ends. This CDR3 contains 13 residues. The CDR3 DNA reads as TGTGCCAGCAGGGGGCCCCTTAGGTACGAGCAGTACTTC. Translated, it gives CASRGPLRYEQYF.

This rearrangement joins TRBV5-4 to TRBJ1-2, with D perhaps TRBD1 (5 bases). The CDR3 is made up of 13 amino acids. Deletions cut 2 bases from V and 8 bases from J, with 13 bases between. The germline gives CDR1 SGHNT, CDR2 YYREEE (reference sequence). The CDR3 DNA is TGTGCCAGCAGCTTCCCCGGGACCCTCGGCTACACCTTC. Translation gives CASSFPGTLGYTF.

This clone was found once. This chain connects TRBV6-5 to TRBJ1-2, with 8 nucleotides matching TRBD1. The V and J ends lost 0 bases and 8 bases, in that order; junction bases with no gene match: 8. The germline V gene encodes CDR1 MNHEY and CDR2 SVGAGI. This CDR3 is built from 15 residues. The CDR3 DNA follows: TGTGCCAGCAGTTACTCTGGGCAGGGGGCGCGGGGCTACACCTTC. It translates to CASSYSGQGARGYTF.

The chain links TRBV14 to TRBJ2-3, with D hard to call. The V gene's germline CDR1 is SGHDN and CDR2 FVKESK. V was shortened by 4 bases and J by 4 bases, with 9 bases between the two germline ends. This CDR3 has 13 amino acids. CDR3 bases: TGTGCCAGCAGCCGAAGTGAAGCAGATACGCAGTATTTT. This translates into CASSRSEADTQYF.

This chain connects TRBV7-3 to TRBJ1-1; weak D call: TRBD1 (5 bases). Germline-derived CDR1 and CDR2 are SGHTA and FQGTGA. This CDR3 spans 13 amino acids. Between the trimmed V and J ends, which lost 2 bases and 5 bases, there was a span of 9 bases. The CDR3 sequence is CASSLGAGTEAFF. The DNA of the CDR3 is TGTGCCAGCAGCTTAGGGGCAGGGACTGAAGCTTTCTTT.

V usage is TRBV19 and J usage is TRBJ1-3; 7 bases line up with TRBD1. This CDR3 is 16 amino acids long. V trimming: 2 bases; J trimming: 3 bases; junction bases outside the gene matches: 7. The V gene's germline CDR1 is LNHDA and CDR2 SQIVND (reference sequence). The CDR3: CASSIPGQAVGNTIYF. CDR3 bases: TGTGCCAGTAGTATACCCGGACAGGCCGTTGGAAACACCATATATTTT.

The chain recombines TRBV5-1 with TRBJ2-7; 8 bases align to TRBD2. V dropped 4 bases and J dropped 6; count of bases not matched to a gene: 18. This CDR3 is built from 17 residues. CDR1 is SGHRS, CDR2 YFSETQ, per germline. The CDR3 is CASSPPNRAGGRGEQYF. In DNA, the CDR3 is TGCGCCAGCAGCCCACCCAACCGGGCGGGGGGCCGGGGCGAGCAGTACTTC.

The rearrangement uses TRBV5-1 and TRBJ1-5; D call uncertain. The length of the CDR3 is 15 residues. V was cut by 0 bases and J by 3 bases, with 10 bases left in between. Germline assignment: CDR1 SGHRS and CDR2 YFSETQ. CDR3 bases: TGCGCCAGCAGCTTGGATTTGGGCCCCAATCAGCCCCAGCATTTT. Encoded protein: CASSLDLGPNQPQHF.

The chain couples TRBV28 to TRBJ2-7; TRBD1 aligns across 8 bases. Trimming removed 5 bases from V and 3 bases from J; junction bases left unmatched: 3. The CDR3 runs 13 residues. The germline CDR1 and CDR2 sequences are MDHEN and SYDVKM. CDR3 coding DNA: TGTGCCAGCAGTCTGGGACAGGACTACGAGCAGTACTTC. Translating gives CASSLGQDYEQYF.

The chain links TRBV20-1 to TRBJ1-2, with D hard to call. CDR1 DFQATT and CDR2 SNEGSKA come from the germline V gene (reference sequence). CDR3 length: 13 amino acids. The V and J ends lost 3 bases and 5 bases respectively, with 13 bases between them. The chain's CDR3 is CSASLPSEYGYTF. In DNA form, the CDR3 reads TGCAGTGCTAGTCTGCCCTCTGAGTATGGCTACACCTTC.

V is TRBV7-8 and J is TRBJ1-2; the match to TRBD1 covers 7 bases. Germline CDR1 SGHVS, CDR2 FQNEAQ. Trimming at V came to 5 bases and at J to 8 bases, leaving 8 bases not matched to a gene. The CDR3 has 13 residues. This CDR3 reads CASSPVHRGGYTF. The CDR3, as DNA: TGTGCCAGCAGCCCCGTCCACAGGGGAGGCTACACCTTC. Combining the CDR3 with reference TRBV7-8 and TRBJ1-2 gives the whole variable domain GAGVSQSPRYKVAKRGQDVALRCDPISGHVSLFWYQQALGQGPEFLTYFQNEAQLDKSGLPSDRFFAERPEGSVSTLKIQRTQQEDSAVYLCASSPVHRGGYTFGSGTRLTVV.

The chain uses TRBV7-5 and TRBJ2-7; the table's D call, TRBD1, has no DNA check behind it. TRBV7-5 is termed a pseudogene. The CDR3 is made up of 16 amino acids. The chain's CDR3 is CVRSLALNRVKYEQYF. The CDR3 DNA is TGTGTCAGAAGCTTAGCCCTAAACAGGGTTAAATACGAGCAGTACTTC.

The chain couples TRBV18 to TRBJ1-1; TRBD1 aligns across 7 bases. Germline V CDR1 and CDR2: KGHSH, LQKENI. Trimming removed 4 bases from V and 1 base from J; junction bases left unmatched: 6. The CDR3 extends over 15 amino acids. The CDR3 DNA reads as TGTGCCAGCTCACTCCAGGGACAGTCGAACACTGAAGCTTTCTTT. Translated: CASSLQGQSNTEAFF.

The chain has TRBV3-1 (or the pseudogene TRBV3-2) and TRBJ1-1; weak D call: TRBD1 (5 bases). This CDR3 is built from 14 residues. Germline CDR1 LGHDT, CDR2 YNNKEL (reference sequence). The V and J ends lost 2 bases and 1 base respectively, with 8 bases between them. CDR3 in DNA: TGTGCCAGCAGCCAAACGGGGGGGAACACTGAAGCTTTCTTT. Its translation is CASSQTGGNTEAFF.

The genes are TRBV5-4 and TRBJ2-1; 8 bases are shared with TRBD2. Trimming at V came to 2 bases and at J to 3 bases, leaving 1 base not matched to a gene. CDR1 is SGHNT and CDR2 is YYREEE in the germline V gene (reference sequence). The CDR3 runs 14 residues. The CDR3 loop reads CASSFRGGYNEQFF. CDR3 coding DNA: TGTGCCAGCAGCTTTCGGGGGGGCTACAATGAGCAGTTCTTC.

V is TRBV18 and J is TRBJ2-7; 8 bases match TRBD1. V shed 2 bases, J shed 4 bases, and the junction held 7 bases outside the gene matches. Germline V gives CDR1 KGHSH, CDR2 LQKENI. The CDR3 has 15 amino acids. CDR3 protein: CASSPTAGGSYEQYF. In nucleotides, the CDR3 is TGTGCCAGCTCACCAACGGCAGGGGGCTCTTACGAGCAGTACTTC.

This clone came up a few times. The chain joins TRBV5-1 to TRBJ1-1; D gene uncertain. This CDR3 contains 15 residues. V lost 1 base and J lost 1, with 11 bases in between. CDR1 is SGHRS, CDR2 YFSETQ, per germline. The CDR3 DNA is TGCGCCAGCAGCTTGCTTGGCAGTTGGAACACTGAAGCTTTCTTT. Translating it yields CASSLLGSWNTEAFF.